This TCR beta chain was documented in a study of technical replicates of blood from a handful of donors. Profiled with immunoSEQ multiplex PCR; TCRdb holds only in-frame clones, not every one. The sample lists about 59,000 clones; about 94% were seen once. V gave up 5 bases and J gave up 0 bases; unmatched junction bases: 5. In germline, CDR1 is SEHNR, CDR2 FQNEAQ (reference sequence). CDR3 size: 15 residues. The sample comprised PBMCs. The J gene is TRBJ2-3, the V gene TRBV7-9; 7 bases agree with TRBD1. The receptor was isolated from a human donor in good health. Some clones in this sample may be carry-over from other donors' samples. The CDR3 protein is CASSPGTDSTDTQYF. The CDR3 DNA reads TGTGCCAGCAGCCCCGGGACAGACAGCACAGATACGCAGTATTTT.